This TCR beta chain was obtained from a study of blood T cell repertoires in COVID-19 (TCRdb year 2020). Context from the whole study: Samples covering the acute and convalescent phases of COVID-19 were provided by collaborators in the United States, Italy and Spain. The samples were drawn from the first 160 participants of the ongoing ImmuneRACE study and from 1,254 subjects provided by 6 global collaborators. Sample metadata almost always included a de-identified subject ID, COVID-19 status, age in years and sex. Deeply sampled blood TCRbeta repertoires from subjects exposed to, actively infected with, or recovered from COVID-19 were included in the dataset. Where available, HLA class I and class II types were taken from metadata supplied by the sample provider and were not determined by assay-based typing. The material from the prospective study consisted of cDNA or gDNA derived from T cells, B-cell-depleted T cells, or PBMCs. The repertoires were released in a freely available public database meant as a resource for research on the immune response to SARS-CoV-2.

The immunoSEQ Assay, a bias-controlled multiplex PCR, was used to amplify TCRbeta CDR3 regions from genomic DNA. As for how the authors treated the data: The number of nucleated cells in each sample was estimated by amplification of reference gene primers within the assay. To quantify the absolute abundance of each unique TCRbeta CDR3 rearrangement, sequence reads were collapsed and filtered. For each sample, productive Simpson clonality was calculated as the square root of Simpson's diversity index over productive rearrangements. TCRdb holds this immuneACCESS table with in-frame rearrangements only. Some clones are missing; in checked studies, unresolved V genes explain under half, and the rest has no known cause. That table supplies the V and J calls and clone size; D and trimming were determined from the DNA. This sample holds about 140,000 clones; about 75% were observed only once. The top ten clones comprise 2.5% to 3% of the sample.

Notes on this clone: Its antigen remains undetermined. No much larger clone is present one base from it, and per-base qualities are unavailable.

Beyond this particular receptor, the publication reports: The amount of clinical and demographic metadata varied by source and participant and was provided uncurated.

Participants in the prospective study were aged roughly 18 to 100 years, lived in some 24 United States geographic areas, and enrolled through a virtual design. In the prospective study, participants were assigned to cohorts based on the clinical history participants reported in a screening survey and a study questionnaire. Recovered participants in ImmuneRACE Cohort 3 were defined as having two consecutive negative NP/OP PCR tests, clearance from a healthcare professional, or resolution of symptoms. Mobile phlebotomists in the prospective study collected whole blood, serum and a nasopharyngeal or oropharyngeal swab from every participant. Additional blood draws and questionnaires over an approximately 2-month period could optionally be provided by prospective study participants. Before DNA extraction, blood samples from the prospective study were shipped at room temperature or frozen. V drops 3 bases and J drops 3 bases, leaving 15 bases in between. Including the terminal cysteine and phenylalanine, the CDR3 comprises 14 residues. The entry retains the CDR3 DNA only, 42 bases that are in frame from base 1. Via the germline V gene (reference sequence), CDR1 is GTSNPN and CDR2 SVGIG.

Specimen: PBMCs or T cells enriched from blood (not recorded which). The V and J genes are TRBV30 and TRBJ2-7; a tentative D call is TRBD1 (5 bases match). The TCR sequence derives from a woman aged 50 to 60 who had recovered from COVID-19. The nucleotides are TGTGCCTGGAGCGTTGGCGGCGGACACTACGAGCAGTACTTC. Its product reads: CAWSVGGGHYEQYF.